This TCR beta chain was found in a study of cytomegalovirus exposure and HLA in healthy donors. Study-level background: Approximately 180 million T cells yielded 100 million or so unique TCR beta sequences, as an earlier analysis found.

This clone was detected only a few times. Its matching antigen is unknown. PCR amplification relied on 60 Vbeta primers (plus 13 Jbeta primers). The repertoire was sequenced with immunoSEQ multiplex PCR; TCRdb's copy has only in-frame clones and lacks some. The sample shows 150,000 or so clones, roughly 10% of them seen only once. The CDR3 runs to 16 residues. In germline, CDR1 is SGHNT, CDR2 YYREEE (reference sequence). V was clipped by 0 bases and J by 7 bases; unmatched bases: 3. Notes on the study in general: Rates of TCR association differed by HLA locus in a later analysis, with DRB1 highest and HLA-C lowest. Exclusion applied to some V segments, including TRBV6-2 and TRBV6-3, as they were indistinguishable.

The sequenced sample consisted of PBMCs. The rearrangement uses TRBV5-4 and TRBJ2-3, with TRBD2 matching over 15 bases. The receptor was derived from a man between 45 and 60 years old in good health and CMV-seronegative. As DNA, the CDR3 is TGTGCCAGCAGCTTGGCCGGGACTAGCGGGAGGAATACGCAGTATTTT. Translated, it gives CASSLAGTSGRNTQYF.